This T cell receptor beta chain was obtained from a study of cytomegalovirus exposure and HLA in healthy donors. The sample holds a few counts of this clone. Its matching antigen is unknown. The CDR3 extends over 15 amino acids. Losses at the gene ends were 6 bases for V and 4 bases for J; bases not matched to a gene: 7. Germline V gives CDR1 LNHDA, CDR2 SQIVND (reference sequence). Vbeta (60) and Jbeta (13) primers were used in the PCR. Generated by immunoSEQ multiplex PCR, the TCRdb table keeps only in-frame clones and is missing some. The data show around 150,000 clones, approximately 70% seen once. Whole-study findings and limits: Most likely, a cluster of highly shared sequence variants arose as a sequencing artifact. Relative to equally common others, HLA-associated TCR beta chains showed greater clonal expansion in a later analysis. Some V segments, including TRBV6-2 and TRBV6-3, were excluded as indistinguishable.

Nominal health characterized the donors when sampled, though unrecorded immune exposures were likely. V usage is TRBV19 and J usage is TRBJ1-5; the match to TRBD1 covers 9 bases. Sequencing was carried out using PBMCs. The receptor's source is a human donor in good health. In nucleotides, the CDR3 is TGTGCCAGTAGCAGGGACAGGGTCGGGAATCAGCCCCAGCATTTT. The encoded protein is CASSRDRVGNQPQHF.